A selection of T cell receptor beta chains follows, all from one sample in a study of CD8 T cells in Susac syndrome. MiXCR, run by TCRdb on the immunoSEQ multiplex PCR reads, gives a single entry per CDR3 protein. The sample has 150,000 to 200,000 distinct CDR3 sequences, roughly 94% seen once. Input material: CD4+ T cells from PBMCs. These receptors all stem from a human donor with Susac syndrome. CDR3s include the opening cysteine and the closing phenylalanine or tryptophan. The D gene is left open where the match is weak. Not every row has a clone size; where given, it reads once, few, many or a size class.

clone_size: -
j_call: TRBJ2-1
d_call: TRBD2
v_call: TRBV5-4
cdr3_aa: CASSLPSGGANEQFF
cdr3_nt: TGTGCCAGCAGCTTGCCTAGCGGGGGGGCAAATGAGCAGTTCTTC

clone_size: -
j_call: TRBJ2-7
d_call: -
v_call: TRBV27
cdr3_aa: CASSLPRTGPYEQYF
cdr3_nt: TGTGCCAGCAGTTTACCTAGGACTGGGCCTTACGAGCAGTACTTC

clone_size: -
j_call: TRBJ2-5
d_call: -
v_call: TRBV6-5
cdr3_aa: CASRDGPQETQYF
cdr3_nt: TGTGCCAGCAGAGATGGGCCCCAAGAGACCCAGTACTTC

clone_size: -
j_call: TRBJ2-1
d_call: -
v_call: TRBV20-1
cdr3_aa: CSARSITVYNEQFF
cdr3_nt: TGCAGTGCTAGATCTATAACCGTCTACAATGAGCAGTTCTTC

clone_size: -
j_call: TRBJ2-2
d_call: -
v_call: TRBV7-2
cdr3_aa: CASRGWDPLAKNTGELFF
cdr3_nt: TGTGCCAGCAGAGGATGGGACCCGCTAGCGAAGAACACCGGGGAGCTGTTTTTT

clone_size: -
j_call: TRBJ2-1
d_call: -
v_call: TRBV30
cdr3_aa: CAWQVSSYNEQFF
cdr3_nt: TGTGCCTGGCAGGTGAGCTCCTACAATGAGCAGTTCTTC

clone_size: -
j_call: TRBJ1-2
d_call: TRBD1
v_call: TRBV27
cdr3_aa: CASSPLDRRHYGYTF
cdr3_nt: TGTGCCAGCAGTCCGCTGGACAGGCGCCACTATGGCTACACCTTC

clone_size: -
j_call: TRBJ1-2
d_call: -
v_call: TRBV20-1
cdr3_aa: CSAKREINYGYTF
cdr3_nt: TGCAGTGCTAAGAGGGAAATCAACTATGGCTACACCTTC

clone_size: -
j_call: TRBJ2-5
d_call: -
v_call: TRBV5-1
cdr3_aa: CASSLGTVKETQYF
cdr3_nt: TGCGCCAGCAGCTTGGGGACAGTTAAAGAGACCCAGTACTTC

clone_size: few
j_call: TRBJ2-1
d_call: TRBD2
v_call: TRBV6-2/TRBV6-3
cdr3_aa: CASSLAGGLSYNEQFF
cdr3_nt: TGTGCCAGCAGTTTGGCGGGAGGCCTCTCCTACAATGAGCAGTTCTTC

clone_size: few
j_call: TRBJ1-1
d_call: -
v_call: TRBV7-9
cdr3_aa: CASSLSDTEAFF
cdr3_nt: TGTGCCAGCAGCTTATCGGACACTGAAGCTTTCTTT

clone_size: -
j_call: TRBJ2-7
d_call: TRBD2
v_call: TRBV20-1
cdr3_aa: CSAKSGTSGSNPYEQYF
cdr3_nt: TGCAGTGCAAAATCCGGGACTAGCGGGAGTAACCCCTACGAGCAGTACTTC

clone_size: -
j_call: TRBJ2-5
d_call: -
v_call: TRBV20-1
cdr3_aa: CSAKSLAGLQETQYF
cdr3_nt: TGCAGTGCAAAGTCCCTCGCGGGCCTCCAGGAGACCCAGTACTTC

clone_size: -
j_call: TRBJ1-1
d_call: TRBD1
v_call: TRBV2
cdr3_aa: CASSEGLGQGTEAFF
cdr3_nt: TGTGCCAGCAGTGAAGGTTTAGGACAGGGCACTGAAGCTTTCTTT

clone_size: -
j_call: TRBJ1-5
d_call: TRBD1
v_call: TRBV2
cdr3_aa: CASSDVQGVDQPQHF
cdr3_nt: TGTGCCAGCAGTGATGTACAGGGGGTCGATCAGCCCCAGCATTTT

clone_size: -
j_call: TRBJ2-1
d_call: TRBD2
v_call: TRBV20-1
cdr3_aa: CSARDLSGSRSYNEQFF
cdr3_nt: TGCAGTGCTAGAGATCTTAGCGGGAGCCGCTCCTACAATGAGCAGTTCTTC

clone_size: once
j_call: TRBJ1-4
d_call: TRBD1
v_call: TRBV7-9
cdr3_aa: CASSGTAGEKLFF
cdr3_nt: TGTGCCAGCTCCGGGACAGCAGGTGAAAAACTGTTTTTT

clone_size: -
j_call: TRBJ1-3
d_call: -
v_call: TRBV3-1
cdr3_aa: CASSQDPSSGNTIYF
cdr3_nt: TGTGCCAGCAGCCAAGACCCGAGCTCTGGAAACACCATATATTTT

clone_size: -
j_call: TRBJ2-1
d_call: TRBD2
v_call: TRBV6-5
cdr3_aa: CASSLAGGVVEQFF
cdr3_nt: TGTGCCAGCAGTTTGGCGGGGGGGGTGGTTGAGCAGTTCTTC